This entry lists 14 T cell receptor beta chains sequenced from one sample in a study of cytomegalovirus exposure and HLA in healthy donors. 13 Jbeta primers and 60 Vbeta primers were used for the PCR. Measured with immunoSEQ multiplex PCR; TCRdb has only the in-frame clones, and not every one. The table has about 190,000 clones, approximately 79% seen once; the top ten hold 6.3%. The source material was PBMCs. All receptors derive from a man aged 35 to 55 in good health and CMV-seropositive.

The chain has TRBV27 and TRBJ2-7; 8 bases are a match to TRBD1. CDR1 and CDR2 from the germline V gene are MNHEY and SMNVEV (reference sequence). There are 13 residues in the CDR3. V lost 5 bases and J lost 5; bases outside the gene matches: 5. DNA of the CDR3: TGTGCCAGCAGTGACAGGGGTGGCCACGAGCAGTACTTC. Translating it yields CASSDRGGHEQYF.

This clone occurred a few times. The V and J genes are TRBV19 and TRBJ2-6; D perhaps matches TRBD1 (6 bases). In germline, CDR1 is LNHDA, CDR2 SQIVND (reference sequence). The V and J ends lost 4 bases and 0 bases respectively, with 10 bases between them. This CDR3 region has 16 residues. The CDR3 loop reads CASSTQGISGANVLTF. DNA for the CDR3: TGTGCCAGTAGTACACAGGGAATCTCTGGGGCCAACGTCCTGACTTTC.

Only a few counts were recorded for this clone. The chain combines TRBV7-2 with TRBJ2-7, with TRBD2 matching 13 bases. The V segment lost 1 base and the J segment 3 bases; nucleotides outside the gene matches: 3. Germline V gives CDR1 SGHTA, CDR2 FQGNSA. The CDR3 is 16 residues long. Here the CDR3 DNA reads TGTGCCAGCAGCTTAGATGGGACTAGCGGGAACTACGAGCAGTACTTC. It is translated as CASSLDGTSGNYEQYF.

This clone has a handful of counts. This sequence joins TRBV19 and TRBJ1-1; tentatively, D is TRBD1 (5 bases). V dropped 7 bases and J dropped 8 bases, with 17 bases sitting between them. This CDR3 has 13 residues. In germline, CDR1 is LNHDA, CDR2 SQIVND (reference sequence). CDR3 sequence (DNA): TGTGCCAGTACCTCCTGGGGGGAAGAAGAAGCTTTCTTT. It yields the protein CASTSWGEEEAFF.

V is TRBV5-6 and J is TRBJ1-4; tentatively, D is TRBD1 (5 bases). The V end was cut by 4 bases, the J end by 11 bases, with 12 bases between. The CDR3 spans 12 residues. Germline CDR1 reads SGHDT; CDR2 reads YYEEEE. CDR3 residues: CASSSGAYKLFF. The CDR3 nucleotides read TGTGCCAGCAGCAGCGGGGCCTATAAACTGTTTTTT.

This clone has more than one count but fewer than ten. V is TRBV5-1 and J is TRBJ2-7; D may be TRBD1 (5 bases). Looked up from germline, CDR1 is SGHRS and CDR2 is YFSETQ. With 5 bases removed from V and 0 bases from J, the gap between germline ends came to 12 bases. This CDR3 comprises 14 residues. The chain's CDR3 is CASSQGPPSYEQYF. CDR3 DNA sequence: TGCGCCAGCAGTCAGGGTCCGCCCTCCTACGAGCAGTACTTC.

The chain has TRBV7-9 and TRBJ2-3, with TRBD2 as a possible D gene (5 bases). V was pared by 5 bases and J by 0 bases, with 12 bases between. Germline lookup yields CDR1 SEHNR and CDR2 FQNEAQ (reference sequence). The CDR3 has 15 amino acids. Here the CDR3 reads CASSLSRASTDTQYF. CDR3 nucleotides: TGTGCCAGCAGCCTCTCGAGGGCAAGCACAGATACGCAGTATTTT.

CDR3 sequence: CASSRLGQGASGANVLTF. The DNA of the CDR3 is TGTGCCAGCAGCCGCCTAGGACAGGGAGCGTCGGGGGCCAACGTCCTGACTTTC. The V call is TRBV5-4, the J call TRBJ2-6; 8 bases align to TRBD1. This CDR3 has 18 amino acids. Germline CDR1 and CDR2: SGHNT and YYREEE (reference sequence). With V trimmed by 4 bases and J by 4 bases, 13 bases remained unmatched.

The chain carries TRBV7-6 and TRBJ1-2; D is unresolved. CDR3 length: 14 residues. Germline CDR1 is SGHVS and CDR2 is FNYEAQ. With 5 bases removed from V and 5 bases from J, the gap between germline ends came to 15 bases. CDR3 loop: CASSPAGWNYGYTF. The CDR3 coding sequence is TGTGCCAGCAGCCCCGCGGGGTGGAATTATGGCTACACCTTC. The full variable domain, with the rest looked up from reference TRBV7-6 and TRBJ1-2, is GAGVSQSPRYKVTKRGQDVALRCDPISGHVSLYWYRQALGQGPEFLTYFNYEAQQDKSGLPNDRFSAERPEGSISTLTIQRTEQRDSAMYRCASSPAGWNYGYTFGSGTRLTVV.

About this clone itself: Relative to the germline gene, one junction end is altered; a read error may explain this. This sequence joins TRBV7-7 and TRBJ2-7, with 8 bases aligning to TRBD2. This CDR3 is built from 17 residues. Germline CDR1 and CDR2: SSHAT and FNYEAQ (reference sequence). The CDR3 DNA is TGTGCTAGCAGCTTAGTATCCCGAAGCGGGGGATCCTACGAGCAGTACTTC. Translation: CASSLVSRSGGSYEQYF. Drawing the rest from reference TRBV7-7 and TRBJ2-7, the complete variable domain is GAGVSQSPRYKVTKRGQDVTLRCDPISSHATLYWYQQALGQGPEFLTYFNYEAQPDKSGLPSDRFSAERPEGSISTLTIQRTEQRDSAMYRCASSLVSRSGGSYEQYFGPGTRLTVT.

This clone was counted between two and nine times. The chain joins TRBV7-9 to TRBJ1-5, with TRBD1 identical over 12 bases. The CDR3 covers 16 residues. Germline V gives CDR1 SEHNR, CDR2 FQNEAQ (reference sequence). V shed 3 bases and J 5 bases; nucleotides not matched to a gene: 5. The CDR3 reads CASSLKGTGGHQPQHF. The CDR3 bases are TGTGCCAGCAGCTTGAAGGGGACAGGGGGCCATCAGCCCCAGCATTTT.

This clone has just a few counts. This chain connects TRBV9 to TRBJ1-2, with D unclear. CDR1 and CDR2 from the germline V gene are SGDLS and YYNGEE. V was clipped by 0 bases and J by 7 bases, with 13 bases between them. This CDR3 comprises 14 residues. This CDR3 is CASSVALAVGGYTF. DNA for the CDR3: TGTGCCAGCAGCGTAGCTCTAGCAGTAGGTGGCTACACCTTC.

This chain connects TRBV28 to TRBJ2-7, with a possible D match to TRBD1 (6 bases). This CDR3 has 15 residues. V was trimmed by 6 bases and J by 6 bases, leaving 21 bases between them. Looked up from germline, CDR1 is MDHEN and CDR2 is SYDVKM. The CDR3 region is CASSSRTVLRAEQYF. CDR3 nucleotide sequence: TGTGCCAGCAGCTCTCGGACAGTCCTTAGGGCCGAGCAGTACTTC.

V gene TRBV9 combines with J gene TRBJ1-3; D is possibly TRBD1 (6 bases). Germline CDR1 reads SGDLS; CDR2 reads YYNGEE. There are 19 residues in the CDR3. V was shortened by 3 bases and J by 0 bases, with 22 bases between the two germline ends. Here the CDR3 reads CASSARDTSYSYSGNTIYF. The DNA of the CDR3 is TGTGCCAGCAGCGCCCGGGACACTTCCTACTCCTACTCTGGAAACACCATATATTTT.